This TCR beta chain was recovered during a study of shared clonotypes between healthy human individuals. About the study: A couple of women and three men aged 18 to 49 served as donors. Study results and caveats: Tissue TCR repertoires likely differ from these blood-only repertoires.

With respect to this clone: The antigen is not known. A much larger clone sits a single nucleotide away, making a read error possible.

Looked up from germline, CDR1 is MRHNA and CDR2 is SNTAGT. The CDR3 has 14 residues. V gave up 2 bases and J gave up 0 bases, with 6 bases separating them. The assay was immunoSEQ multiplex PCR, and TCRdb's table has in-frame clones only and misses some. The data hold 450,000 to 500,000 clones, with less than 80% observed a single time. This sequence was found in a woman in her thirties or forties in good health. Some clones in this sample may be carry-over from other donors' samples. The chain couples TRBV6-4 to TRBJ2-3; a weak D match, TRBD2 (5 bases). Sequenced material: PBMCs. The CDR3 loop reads CASSDEGSTDTQYF. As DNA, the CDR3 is TGTGCCAGCAGTGACGAGGGAAGCACAGATACGCAGTATTTT.